The clone carrying this T cell receptor (beta chain) has a single count. The antigen remains undetermined. The data belong to a study of CD8+CD57+ T cells in acquired aplastic anemia. Study-wide background: Sorting CD4+ and CD8+ cells gave DNA averaging approximately 3 ug. Study-wide findings and caveats: The number of CD8+ CDR3 sequences shared by patients and controls was twenty-nine.

The V end was cut by 1 base, the J end by 2 bases, with 14 bases between. The V gene's germline CDR1 is SEHNR and CDR2 FQNEAQ (reference sequence). The length of the CDR3 is 16 residues. CD8+CD57+ cell expansion had been shown by flow cytometry in patients chosen for sequencing. Each patient had severe acquired aplastic anemia. TCR beta VDJ combinations and CDR3 sequences were profiled from genomic DNA. From the reads, TCRdb called clonotypes with MiXCR, one entry per CDR3 protein. The sample carries hundreds of thousands of distinct CDR3 sequences, under 65% recorded once. This clonotype was sampled from a human donor with aplastic anemia. Material for sequencing was sorted CD4+, CD8+, or CD8+CD57+ T cells (not recorded which) from PBMCs. This sequence joins TRBV7-9 and TRBJ2-5; D uncertain. The CDR3, as DNA: TGTGCCAGCAGCTTAGGCAGGACCCATACACAAGAGACCCAGTACTTC. Protein product: CASSLGRTHTQETQYF.